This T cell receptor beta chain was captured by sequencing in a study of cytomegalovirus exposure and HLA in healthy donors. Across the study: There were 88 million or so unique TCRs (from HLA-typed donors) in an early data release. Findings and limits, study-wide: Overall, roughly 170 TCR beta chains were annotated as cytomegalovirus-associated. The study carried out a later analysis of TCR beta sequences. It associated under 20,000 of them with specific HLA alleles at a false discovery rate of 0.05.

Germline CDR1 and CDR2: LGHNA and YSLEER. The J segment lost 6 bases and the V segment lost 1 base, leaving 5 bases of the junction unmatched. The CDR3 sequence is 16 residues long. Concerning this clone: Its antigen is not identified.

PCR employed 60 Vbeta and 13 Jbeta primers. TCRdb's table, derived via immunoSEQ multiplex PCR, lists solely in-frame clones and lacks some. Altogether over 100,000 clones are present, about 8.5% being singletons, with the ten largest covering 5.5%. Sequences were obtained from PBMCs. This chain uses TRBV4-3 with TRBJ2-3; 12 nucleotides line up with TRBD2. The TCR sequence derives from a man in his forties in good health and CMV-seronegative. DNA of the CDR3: TGCGCCAGCAGCCAAGGACTAGCGGGGGTAGGGGATACGCAGTATTTT. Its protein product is CASSQGLAGVGDTQYF.